This record concerns one T cell receptor beta chain sequence. Its antigen remains unidentified. The CDR3 length is 14 residues. Trimming at V came to 4 bases and at J to 0 bases, leaving 2 bases not matched to a gene. The germline V gene has CDR1 MNHEY and CDR2 SVGAGI. These data are taken from a study of cytomegalovirus exposure and HLA in healthy donors. Study-wide results and limits: Earlier analysis looked at TCR beta V segments, and most were productive about 87% or about 30% of the time.

This PCR relied on a set of 60 Vbeta primers and 13 Jbeta primers. The protocol was immunoSEQ multiplex PCR, while the TCRdb copy is restricted to in-frame clones and leaves out a portion. The table has approximately 86,000 clones, around 85% seen once. The sequenced material came from PBMCs. The receptor's source is a man in his forties or fifties in good health and CMV-seropositive. V usage is TRBV6-5 and J usage is TRBJ2-7; 8 bases map to TRBD1. CDR3 region: CASSFDRGSYEQYF. The CDR3 nucleotides are TGTGCCAGCAGTTTCGACAGGGGCTCCTACGAGCAGTACTTC.